The clone carrying this T cell receptor beta chain turned up a few times. Its specificity is unknown. A mixed TRB-A/B primer pool amplified rearranged TRB by multiplex touch-down PCR. TCRdb re-derived calls from the multiplex PCR reads in MiXCR, one entry per CDR3 protein. Here the sample spans approximately 540 distinct CDR3 sequences, 65% to 75% being singletons. The data stem from a study of T cell repertoires in aging, cancer and after chemotherapy. Across the study: Pre- and post-chemotherapy samples were paired from glioblastoma patients treated with temozolomide-based therapy. General study findings and limits: In healthy donors, age-related TCR diversity loss mainly reflected lost richness. Rebound thymic output was suggested by rising median generation probability during chemotherapy in each cancer cohort. Compared with age-matched healthy donors, untreated hematological or solid cancer patients showed higher blood TCR clonality.

The CDR3 is 11 amino acids. Germline V gene lookup returns CDR1 MNHEY and CDR2 SVGAGI. Trimming removed 4 bases from V and 2 bases from J, with 1 base in between. Amplification of TCR beta used genomic DNA extracted from peripheral blood. The clonotype was recovered from a human donor with a solid tumor. The sample comprised blood. The chain combines TRBV6-5 with TRBJ2-3; D is unresolved. The CDR3 loop reads CASSSTDTQYF. Here the CDR3 DNA reads TGTGCCAGCAGTTCCACAGATACGCAGTATTTT.